This TCR beta chain was retrieved from a study of tumor-infiltrating lymphocytes in localized non-small cell lung cancer. Study summary: The cohort mixed smokers and never-smokers, several histologies, and some post-neoadjuvant-chemotherapy samples.

Generated by immunoSEQ multiplex PCR, the TCRdb table keeps only in-frame clones and is missing some. The top ten hold around 2.1% of the sample, which has tens of thousands of clones, 75% to 90% seen once. The V and J ends lost 2 bases and 10 bases, in that order; junction bases with no gene match: 2. The CDR3 contains 11 residues. Germline CDR1 and CDR2: SGHDT and YYEEEE. The source of this sequence is a human donor with non-small cell lung cancer. The rearrangement joins TRBV5-6 to TRBJ1-2; 7 nucleotides match TRBD1. The sequenced material came from lung tumor tissue. The chain's CDR3 is CASSLQGFYTF. The CDR3 bases are TGTGCCAGCAGCTTACAGGGGTTCTACACCTTC.